The clone carrying this T cell receptor beta chain was seen at least ten times. These data come from a study of T cells in Graves' hyperthyroidism and ophthalmopathy. This CDR3 is 14 amino acids long. Unmatched junction bases numbered 6, after V lost 4 bases and J lost 3 bases. CDR1 and CDR2 (germline): KGHSH, LQKENI. Exclusions: uncontrolled infection, other autoimmune disease, pregnancy, lactation. Amplification targeted TCR beta CDR3 regions from RNA transcripts. Initially, a first-round RT-PCR of the TCR CDR3 employed the HTBI primer set. From the multiplex PCR reads, TCRdb called clonotypes with MiXCR, one entry per CDR3 protein. The top ten clones hold less than 45% of a sample with around 300,000 distinct CDR3 sequences, less than 20% of them seen once.

This TCR derives from a man aged 45-65 years with Graves' ophthalmopathy. Sequencing used blood. V usage is TRBV18 and J usage is TRBJ2-7, with 7 bases matching TRBD1. CDR3 coding DNA: TGTGCCAGCTCACACCGGGACAGTAACTACGAGCAGTACTTC. Residues: CASSHRDSNYEQYF.